This T cell receptor (beta chain) was identified during a study of lymphopenia after photon versus proton radiotherapy. Study observations and caveats: Post-nadir diversity loss with photons came from oligoclonal expansion, particularly CD8+ Temra cells. A bigger post-nadir fall in TCR diversity correlated inversely with survival time in deceased patients. Only patients who died were analyzed for survival; proton advantage is unproven. Under photons, naive T cells and diversity fell while effector/memory populations rose.

From germline, CDR1 is MNHNS and CDR2 SASEGT. With 8 bases removed from V and 3 bases from J, the gap between germline ends came to 14 bases. This CDR3 is 13 amino acids long. Measured with immunoSEQ multiplex PCR; TCRdb has only the in-frame clones, and not every one. The sample contains approximately 8,100 clones, around nine tenths of which appear only once. With regard to this clone: No antigen is known for it.

The chain joins TRBV6-1 to TRBJ2-7, with D perhaps being TRBD1 or TRBD2 (6 bases each). This clonotype was sampled from a man older than 75 with cholangiocarcinoma. The starting material was peripheral blood, obtained from a patient treated with photon-based radiotherapy. CDR3 loop: CASQSGGGYEQYF. The CDR3 DNA reads TGTGCCAGCCAAAGTGGAGGGGGCTACGAGCAGTACTTC.